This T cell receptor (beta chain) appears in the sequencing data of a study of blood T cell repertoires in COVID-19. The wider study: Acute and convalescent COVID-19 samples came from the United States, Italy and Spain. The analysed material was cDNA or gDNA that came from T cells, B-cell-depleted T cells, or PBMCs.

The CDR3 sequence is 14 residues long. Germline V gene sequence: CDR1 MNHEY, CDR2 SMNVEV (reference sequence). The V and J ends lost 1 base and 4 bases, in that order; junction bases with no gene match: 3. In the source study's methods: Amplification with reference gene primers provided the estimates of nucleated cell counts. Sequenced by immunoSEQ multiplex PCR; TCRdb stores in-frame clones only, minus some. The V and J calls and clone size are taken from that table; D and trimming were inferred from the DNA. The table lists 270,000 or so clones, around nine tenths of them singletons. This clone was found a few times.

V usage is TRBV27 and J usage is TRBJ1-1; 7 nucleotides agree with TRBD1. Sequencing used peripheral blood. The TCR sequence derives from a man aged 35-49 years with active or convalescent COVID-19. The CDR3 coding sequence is TGTGCCAGCAGTTTATTCACAGGGGTCACTGAAGCTTTCTTT. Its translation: CASSLFTGVTEAFF.